The clone carrying this T cell receptor beta chain has ten or more counts. Its target is not known. Germline CDR1 is MGHRA and CDR2 is YSYEKL. This CDR3 comprises 13 residues. Trimming cost V 1 base and J 7 bases, with 8 bases left between them. This sample is part of a study of response to subunit inactivated influenza vaccine. Study-level findings and limits: Few additional T cells are recruited per seasonal influenza vaccination, authors suggested.

TCRdb called the RT-PCR reads again in MiXCR, with one record for every CDR3 protein. The sample carries almost 250,000 distinct CDR3 sequences, more than 9% recorded once. The rearrangement links TRBV4-1 to TRBJ2-4; D ambiguous. Sequenced here: non-naive T cells sorted from PBMCs, sampled roughly 2 weeks before vaccination. The sequence was collected from a man between 45 and 60 years old who received an inactivated influenza vaccine. The CDR3 is CASSQAAENIQYF. CDR3 nucleotides: TGCGCCAGCAGCCAAGCCGCCGAGAACATTCAGTACTTC.